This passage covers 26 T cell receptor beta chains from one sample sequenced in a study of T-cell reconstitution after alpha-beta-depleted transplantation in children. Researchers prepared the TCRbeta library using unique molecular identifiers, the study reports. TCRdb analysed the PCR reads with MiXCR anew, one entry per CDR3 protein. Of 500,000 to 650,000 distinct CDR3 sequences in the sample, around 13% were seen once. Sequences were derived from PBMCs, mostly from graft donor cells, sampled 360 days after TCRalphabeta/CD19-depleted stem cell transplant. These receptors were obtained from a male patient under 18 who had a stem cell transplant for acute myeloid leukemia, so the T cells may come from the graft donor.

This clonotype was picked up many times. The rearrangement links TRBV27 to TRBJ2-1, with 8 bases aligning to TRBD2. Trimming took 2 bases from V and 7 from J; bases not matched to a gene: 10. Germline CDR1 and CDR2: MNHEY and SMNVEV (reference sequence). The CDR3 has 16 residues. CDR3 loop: CASSLLSGGPLNEQFF. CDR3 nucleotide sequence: TGTGCCAGCAGTTTACTGTCGGGAGGGCCGTTAAATGAGCAGTTCTTC.

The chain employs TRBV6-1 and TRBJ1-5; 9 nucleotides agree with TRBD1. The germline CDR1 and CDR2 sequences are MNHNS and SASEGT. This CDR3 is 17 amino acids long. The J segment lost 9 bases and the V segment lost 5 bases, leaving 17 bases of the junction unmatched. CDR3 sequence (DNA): TGTGCCAGCAGTACGCTAAGGACAGGGGCCCAGAGAGGGCCCCAGCATTTT. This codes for CASSTLRTGAQRGPQHF.

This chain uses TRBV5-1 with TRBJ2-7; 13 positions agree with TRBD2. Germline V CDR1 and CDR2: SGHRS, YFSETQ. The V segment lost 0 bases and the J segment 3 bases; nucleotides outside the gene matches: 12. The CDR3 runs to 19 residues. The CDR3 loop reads CASSLVLAGGLPAIYEQYF. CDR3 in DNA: TGCGCCAGCAGCTTGGTACTAGCGGGAGGGCTACCGGCTATCTACGAGCAGTACTTC.

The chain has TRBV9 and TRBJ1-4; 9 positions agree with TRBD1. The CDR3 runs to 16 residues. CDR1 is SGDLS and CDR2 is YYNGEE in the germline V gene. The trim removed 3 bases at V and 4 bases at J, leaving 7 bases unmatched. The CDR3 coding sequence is TGTGCCAGCAGCGATGACAGGGGGAATGGTAATGAAAAACTGTTTTTT. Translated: CASSDDRGNGNEKLFF.

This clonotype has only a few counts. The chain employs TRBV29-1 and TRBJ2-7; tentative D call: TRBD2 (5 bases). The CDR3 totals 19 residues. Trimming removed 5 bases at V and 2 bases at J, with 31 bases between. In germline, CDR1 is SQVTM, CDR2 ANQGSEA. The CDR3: CSVITPSGVGVVQPYEQYF. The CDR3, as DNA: TGCAGCGTTATTACGCCTAGTGGGGTGGGAGTAGTCCAACCCTACGAGCAGTACTTC.

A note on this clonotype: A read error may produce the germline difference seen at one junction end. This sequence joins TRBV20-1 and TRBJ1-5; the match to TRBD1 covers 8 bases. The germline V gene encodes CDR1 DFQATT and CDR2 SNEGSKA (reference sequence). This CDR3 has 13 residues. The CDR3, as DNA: TGCTGTGCTAGAGATGACAGGGGCCAGCCCCAGCATTTT. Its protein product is CCARDDRGQPQHF.

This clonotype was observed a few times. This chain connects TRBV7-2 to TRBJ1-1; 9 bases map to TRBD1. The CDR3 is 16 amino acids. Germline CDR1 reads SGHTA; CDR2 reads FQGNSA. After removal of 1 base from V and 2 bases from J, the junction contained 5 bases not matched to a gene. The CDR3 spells CASSLVGQGLNTEAFF. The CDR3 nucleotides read TGTGCCAGCAGCTTAGTCGGACAGGGGCTTAACACTGAAGCTTTCTTT.

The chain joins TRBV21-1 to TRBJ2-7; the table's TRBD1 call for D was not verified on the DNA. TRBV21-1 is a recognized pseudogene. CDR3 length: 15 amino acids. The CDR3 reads CASTLGRDTGREQYF. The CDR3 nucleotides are TGTGCCAGCACCCTAGGTCGGGACACGGGCCGGGAGCAGTACTTC.

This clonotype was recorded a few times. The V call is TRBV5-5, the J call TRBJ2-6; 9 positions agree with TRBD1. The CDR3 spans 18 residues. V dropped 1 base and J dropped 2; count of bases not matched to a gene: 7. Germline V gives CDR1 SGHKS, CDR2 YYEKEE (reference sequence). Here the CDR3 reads CASSLLIHRGPGANVLTF. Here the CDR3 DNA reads TGTGCCAGCAGCTTGCTGATACACAGGGGGCCTGGGGCCAACGTCCTGACTTTC.

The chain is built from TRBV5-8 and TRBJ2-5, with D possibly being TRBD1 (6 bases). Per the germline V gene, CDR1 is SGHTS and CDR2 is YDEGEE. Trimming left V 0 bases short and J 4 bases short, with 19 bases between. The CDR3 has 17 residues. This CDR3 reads CASSLVITGKGPETQYF. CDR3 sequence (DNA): TGTGCCAGCAGCTTGGTTATAACAGGGAAAGGGCCAGAGACCCAGTACTTC.

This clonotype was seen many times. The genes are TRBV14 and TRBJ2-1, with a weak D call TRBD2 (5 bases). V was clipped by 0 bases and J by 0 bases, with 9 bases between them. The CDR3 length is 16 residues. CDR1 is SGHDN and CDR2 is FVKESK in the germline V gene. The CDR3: CASSQDRGSSYNEQFF. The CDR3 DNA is TGTGCCAGCAGCCAAGACCGAGGGAGCTCCTACAATGAGCAGTTCTTC. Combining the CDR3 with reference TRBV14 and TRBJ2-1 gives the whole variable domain EAGVTQFPSHSVIEKGQTVTLRCDPISGHDNLYWYRRVMGKEIKFLLHFVKESKQDESGMPNNRFLAERTGGTYSTLKVQPAELEDSGVYFCASSQDRGSSYNEQFFGPGTRLTVL.

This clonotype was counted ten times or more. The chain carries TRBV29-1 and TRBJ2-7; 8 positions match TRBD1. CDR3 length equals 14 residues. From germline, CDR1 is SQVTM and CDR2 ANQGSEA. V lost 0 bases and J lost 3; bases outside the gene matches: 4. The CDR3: CSVEDRTGFYEQYF. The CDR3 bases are TGCAGCGTTGAAGATCGGACAGGGTTCTACGAGCAGTACTTC.

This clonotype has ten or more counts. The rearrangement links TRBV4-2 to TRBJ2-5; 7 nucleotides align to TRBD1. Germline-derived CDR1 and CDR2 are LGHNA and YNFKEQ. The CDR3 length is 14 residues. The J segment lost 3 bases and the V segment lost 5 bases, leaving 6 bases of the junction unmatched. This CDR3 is CASSSSTGEETQYF. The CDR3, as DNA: TGTGCCAGCAGCTCCTCAACAGGGGAAGAGACCCAGTACTTC.

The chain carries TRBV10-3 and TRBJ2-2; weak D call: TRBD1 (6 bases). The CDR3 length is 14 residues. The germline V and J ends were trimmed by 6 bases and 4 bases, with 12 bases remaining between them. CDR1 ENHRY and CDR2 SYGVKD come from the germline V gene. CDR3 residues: CAISTDSLTGELFF. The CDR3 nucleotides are TGTGCCATCAGCACGGACAGCCTCACCGGGGAGCTGTTTTTT.

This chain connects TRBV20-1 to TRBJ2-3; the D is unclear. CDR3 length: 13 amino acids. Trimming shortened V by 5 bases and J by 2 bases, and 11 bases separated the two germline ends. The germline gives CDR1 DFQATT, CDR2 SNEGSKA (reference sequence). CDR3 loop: CSAHWVFTDTQYF. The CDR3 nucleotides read TGCAGTGCTCATTGGGTATTCACAGATACGCAGTATTTT.

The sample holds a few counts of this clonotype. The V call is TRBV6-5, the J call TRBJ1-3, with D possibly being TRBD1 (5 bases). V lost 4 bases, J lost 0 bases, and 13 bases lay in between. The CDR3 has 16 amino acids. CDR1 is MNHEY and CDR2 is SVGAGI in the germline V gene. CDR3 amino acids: CASSSLRVNSGNTIYF. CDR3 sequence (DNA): TGTGCCAGCAGTTCCCTCAGGGTTAACTCTGGAAACACCATATATTTT.

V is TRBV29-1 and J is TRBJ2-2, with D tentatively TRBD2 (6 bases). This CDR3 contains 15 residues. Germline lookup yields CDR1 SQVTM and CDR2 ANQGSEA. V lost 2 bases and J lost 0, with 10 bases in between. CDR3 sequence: CSVEFREANTGELFF. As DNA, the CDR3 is TGCAGCGTTGAATTCAGGGAGGCGAACACCGGGGAGCTGTTTTTT.

CDR3 nucleotides: TGCGCCAGCAGCCAAGGGGTCGGGGAGCTGTTTTTT. This encodes CASSQGVGELFF. This sequence joins TRBV4-3 and TRBJ2-2, with D uncertain. This CDR3 has 12 amino acids. Trimming took off 1 base at V and 7 bases at J, with 4 bases between the two ends. Germline lookup yields CDR1 LGHNA and CDR2 YSLEER.

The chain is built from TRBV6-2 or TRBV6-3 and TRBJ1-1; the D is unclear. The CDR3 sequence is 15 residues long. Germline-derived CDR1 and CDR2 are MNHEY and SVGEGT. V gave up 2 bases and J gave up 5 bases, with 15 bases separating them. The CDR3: CASSYARRAITEAFF. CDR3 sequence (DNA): TGTGCCAGCAGTTACGCTCGGCGAGCTATTACTGAAGCTTTCTTT.

The CDR3 DNA reads as TGTGCCAGCAGCCCCCAAGGGCCAGCGGACTCTGGGGCCAACGTCCTGACTTTC. Its protein product is CASSPQGPADSGANVLTF. This chain links TRBV4-2 with TRBJ2-6, with D possibly matching TRBD2 (5 bases). Germline V gene lookup returns CDR1 LGHNA and CDR2 YNFKEQ. CDR3 size: 18 residues. The ends were cut back, 4 bases at V and 0 bases at J, with 16 bases in the middle.

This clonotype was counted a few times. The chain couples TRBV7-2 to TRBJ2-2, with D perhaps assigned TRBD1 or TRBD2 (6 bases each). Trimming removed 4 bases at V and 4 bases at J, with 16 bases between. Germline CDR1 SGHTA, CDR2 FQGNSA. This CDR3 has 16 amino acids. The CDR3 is CASSSRGGSGTGELFF. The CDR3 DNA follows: TGTGCCAGCAGCTCTCGAGGGGGGAGTGGCACCGGGGAGCTGTTTTTT.

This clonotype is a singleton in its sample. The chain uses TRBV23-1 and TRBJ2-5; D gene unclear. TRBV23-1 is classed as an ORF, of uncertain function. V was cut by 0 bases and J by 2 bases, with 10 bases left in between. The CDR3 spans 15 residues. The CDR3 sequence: CASSQSGCGQETQYF. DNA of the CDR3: TGCGCCAGCAGTCAATCAGGTTGCGGACAAGAGACCCAGTACTTC.

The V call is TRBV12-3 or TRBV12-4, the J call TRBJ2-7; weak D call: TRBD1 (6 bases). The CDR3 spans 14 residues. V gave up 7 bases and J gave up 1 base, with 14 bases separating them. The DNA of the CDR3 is TGTGCCAGCACCCTGGGACACGCATCCTACGAGCAGTACTTC. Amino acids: CASTLGHASYEQYF.

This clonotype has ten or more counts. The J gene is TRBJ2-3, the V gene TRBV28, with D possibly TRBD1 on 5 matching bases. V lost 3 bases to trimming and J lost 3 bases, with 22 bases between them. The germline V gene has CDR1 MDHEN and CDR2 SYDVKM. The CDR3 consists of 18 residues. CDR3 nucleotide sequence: TGTGCCAGCAGTTTGGGGCAGGCCCTCTCGTATGGGACAGATACGCAGTATTTT. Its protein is CASSLGQALSYGTDTQYF.

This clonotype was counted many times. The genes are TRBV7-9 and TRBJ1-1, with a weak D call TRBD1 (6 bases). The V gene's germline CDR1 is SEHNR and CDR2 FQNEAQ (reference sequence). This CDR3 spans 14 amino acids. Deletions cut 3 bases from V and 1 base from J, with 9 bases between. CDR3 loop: CASSLGGGNTEAFF. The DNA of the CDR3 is TGTGCCAGCAGCTTGGGGGGCGGGAACACTGAAGCTTTCTTT.

The CDR3, as DNA: TGTGCCAGCAGTTTATGGCTCACTGAAGCTTTCTTT. As protein: CASSLWLTEAFF. The chain combines TRBV28 with TRBJ1-1; D is ambiguous. The CDR3 has 12 residues. Deletions cut 0 bases from V and 4 bases from J, with 3 bases between. Germline V gene lookup returns CDR1 MDHEN and CDR2 SYDVKM.